Shown below are 16 T cell receptor beta chains from a single sample sequenced in a study of Graves' ophthalmopathy and Graves' hyperthyroidism. The study amplified TCR beta CDR3 regions using RNA transcripts. The workflow started with a first-round RT-PCR run with HTBI primers and then moved on to a second-round multiplex PCR. Each CDR3 protein is one row after TCRdb ran MiXCR on the multiplex PCR reads. The table shows about 590,000 distinct CDR3 sequences, with about 40% occurring only once. Sequencing was carried out using peripheral blood or thyroid tissue (not recorded which). These receptors were taken from an adult man with Graves' hyperthyroidism.

This chain connects TRBV7-2 to TRBJ2-7, with TRBD2 matching over 8 bases. The ends lost 7 bases at V and 5 bases at J; junction bases unmatched: 4. The CDR3 runs to 12 residues. CDR1 is SGHTA, CDR2 FQGNSA, per germline. CDR3 nucleotides: TGTGCCAGCACCCGGGGGGGGGACGAGCAGTACTTC. It codes for CASTRGGDEQYF.

The V gene is TRBV24-1, the J gene TRBJ2-5; D unresolved. Per the germline V gene, CDR1 is KGHDR and CDR2 is SFDVKD. The CDR3 runs 12 residues. Trimming cost V 1 base and J 5 bases, with 4 bases left between them. Written as DNA, the CDR3 is TGTGCCACCAGTGATTTTTCTGAGACCCAGTACTTC. It specifies CATSDFSETQYF.

This chain links TRBV15 with TRBJ1-2; TRBD1 is a possible D gene (6 bases). V was pared by 0 bases and J by 8 bases, with 13 bases between. The germline V gene encodes CDR1 LNHNV and CDR2 YYDKDF (reference sequence). The CDR3 length is 14 residues. The DNA for the CDR3 is TGTGCCACCAGCAGAGATCCAGGGGAAACGGGCTACACCTTC. Its translation: CATSRDPGETGYTF. The whole variable domain, filled in from reference TRBV15 and TRBJ1-2, reads DAMVIQNPRYQVTQFGKPVTLSCSQTLNHNVMYWYQQKSSQAPKLLFHYYDKDFNNEADTPDNFQSRRPNTSFCFLDIRSPGLGDTAMYLCATSRDPGETGYTFGSGTRLTVV.

For the CDR3, the DNA is TGTGCCAGCAGTGACGGGACAGGGAGTGGCTACGAGCAGTACTTC. Amino acids: CASSDGTGSGYEQYF. The chain is built from TRBV27 and TRBJ2-7; 9 bases align to TRBD1. Germline CDR1 reads MNHEY; CDR2 reads SMNVEV (reference sequence). The ends lost 5 bases at V and 3 bases at J; junction bases unmatched: 8. This CDR3 contains 15 residues.

For this clonotype: A much larger clone differs by one base, so this may be a read error. The chain couples TRBV2 to TRBJ2-7; 13 nucleotides line up with TRBD2. This CDR3 comprises 15 residues. V lost 6 bases and J lost 6; bases outside the gene matches: 8. Looked up from germline, CDR1 is SNHLY and CDR2 is FYNNEI. The CDR3 nucleotides read TGTGCCAGCAGCCTAGGACTAGCGGGGGTTATCGAGCAGTACTTC. This gives the protein CASSLGLAGVIEQYF.

This clonotype was detected many times. This chain connects TRBV6-5 to TRBJ1-2; D is uncertain. Trimming pared 4 bases from V and 3 bases from J, leaving 18 bases between. The CDR3 is 16 amino acids. In germline, CDR1 is MNHEY, CDR2 SVGAGI. The CDR3 DNA sequence: TGTGCCAGCAGTTCGAGCGCCCGGGTAGGGCACTATGGCTACACCTTC. Its protein is CASSSSARVGHYGYTF.

Many counts were recorded for this clonotype. This rearrangement joins TRBV12-3 or TRBV12-4 to TRBJ1-5; 8 bases align to TRBD1. V trimming: 6 bases; J trimming: 11 bases; junction bases outside the gene matches: 12. The CDR3 is 14 residues long. The CDR3 region has the DNA TGTGCCAGCAGCCTGGACAGGGTGGTTTTGTCCCAGCATTTT. Amino acids: CASSLDRVVLSQHF.

In regard to this clonotype: A much larger clone lies one base from this, so it may be a read error. The CDR3 DNA reads TGTGCCAGCAGCAGACAGGGTACTAATGAAAAACTGGTTTTT. Amino acids: CASSRQGTNEKLVF. This chain connects TRBV11-2 to TRBJ1-4; TRBD1 matches 7 bases. The germline CDR1 and CDR2 sequences are SGHAT and FQNNGV. CDR3 length: 14 amino acids.

This clonotype was detected many times. The chain is built from TRBV12-3 or TRBV12-4 and TRBJ1-1, with D maybe TRBD1 (6 bases). The V end lost 7 bases, the J end lost 0 bases, and 12 bases lay between the germline ends. The CDR3 is 14 residues long. CDR3 residues: CASIRGYMNTEAFF. The CDR3 DNA follows: TGTGCCAGCATCAGGGGCTACATGAACACTGAAGCTTTCTTT.

This clonotype showed up just a few times. The J gene is TRBJ2-7, the V gene TRBV6-5; maybe TRBD1 (6 bases). The CDR3 totals 19 residues. The V gene lost 0 bases and the J gene lost 1 base, with 22 bases spanning the gap. Germline CDR1 and CDR2: MNHEY and SVGAGI. The CDR3 nucleotides are TGTGCCAGCAGTTACTCGAGTTCGGCAAACAGGGAATTTTCCTACGAGCAGTACTTC. Translation: CASSYSSSANREFSYEQYF.

This clonotype was recorded many times. CDR3 region: CASSVGGSVEKLFF. The CDR3 nucleotides read TGCGCCAGCAGTGTGGGGGGCTCGGTTGAAAAACTGTTTTTT. This chain links TRBV5-1 with TRBJ1-4, with a weak D call TRBD1 (6 bases). Germline-derived CDR1 and CDR2 are SGHRS and YFSETQ. V was trimmed by 5 bases and J by 7 bases, leaving 15 bases between them. CDR3 length: 14 amino acids.

This clonotype has a count of ten or more. The rearrangement uses TRBV2 and TRBJ1-1; D not certain. With 0 bases removed from V and 4 bases from J, the gap between germline ends came to 12 bases. Germline V lookup: CDR1 SNHLY, CDR2 FYNNEI. This CDR3 spans 15 amino acids. Written as DNA, the CDR3 is TGTGCCAGCAGTGAAGCGTGGGATGACACCACTGAAGCTTTCTTT. Protein: CASSEAWDDTTEAFF.

Concerning this clonotype: A much larger clonotype is one base distant, so this may be a read error. This chain uses TRBV14 with TRBJ2-2, with D perhaps matching TRBD2 (5 bases). Germline V gives CDR1 SGHDN, CDR2 FVKESK. There are 14 residues in the CDR3. The germline V and J ends were trimmed by 5 bases and 6 bases, with 13 bases remaining between them. CDR3 DNA: TGTGCCAGCAGCGTAGGGCTAGCTGCCGGGGAGCTGTTTTTT. Amino acid sequence: CASSVGLAAGELFF.

At least ten counts were recorded for this clonotype. J is TRBJ2-5 and V is TRBV10-3, with no clear D. Trimming shortened V by 3 bases and J by 3 bases, and 11 bases separated the two germline ends. From germline, CDR1 is ENHRY and CDR2 SYGVKD. The CDR3 sequence is 14 residues long. The CDR3 DNA reads TGTGCCATCAGTGACGGGCCCGGAGAAGAGACCCAGTACTTC. Translation gives CAISDGPGEETQYF.

V is TRBV4-1 and J is TRBJ1-4; unclear D gene. Trimming cost V 6 bases and J 0 bases, with 11 bases left between them. This CDR3 is 15 amino acids long. The germline gives CDR1 MGHRA, CDR2 YSYEKL. The DNA for the CDR3 is TGCGCCAGCAGACCCAGCGTACCAACTAATGAAAAACTGTTTTTT. Translated, it gives CASRPSVPTNEKLFF.

This clonotype was counted between two and nine times. The V gene is TRBV28, the J gene TRBJ1-4; no firm D call. Trimming took off 6 bases at V and 11 bases at J, with 10 bases between the two ends. The CDR3 totals 11 residues. Germline assignment: CDR1 MDHEN and CDR2 SYDVKM. CDR3 sequence: CASSPNVKLFF. CDR3 coding DNA: TGTGCCAGCAGCCCAAATGTCAAACTGTTTTTT.